This T cell receptor (beta chain) is drawn from a study of blood T cell repertoires in COVID-19. At the level of the study: Spain, Italy and the United States supplied samples that represented acute and convalescent COVID-19. PBMCs, B-cell-depleted T cells, or T cells were the source of the cDNA or gDNA that made up the material.

In this sample, this clone turned up once. Authors' methods: By means of reference gene primer amplification, nucleated cell counts were estimated. The method was immunoSEQ multiplex PCR; TCRdb's version includes in-frame clones alone and lacks a portion of them. V, J and clone size were drawn from that table, and D and trimming were deduced from the DNA. The sample yields approximately 250,000 clones, about 85% seen once. The length of the CDR3 is 14 residues. Trimming took 5 bases from V and 8 from J; bases not matched to a gene: 8. Germline CDR1 SGHTA, CDR2 FQGNSA. The specimen was peripheral blood. This rearrangement joins TRBV7-2 to TRBJ2-1, with TRBD1 identical over 8 bases. The sequence came from a man in his forties with acute or convalescent COVID-19. The CDR3 reads CASSIRTGWDEQFF. The CDR3 DNA sequence: TGTGCCAGCAGCATAAGGACAGGGTGGGATGAGCAGTTCTTC. Full variable domain (rest looked up from reference TRBV7-2 and TRBJ2-1): GAGVSQSPSNKVTEKGKDVELRCDPISGHTALYWYRQSLGQGLEFLIYFQGNSAPDKSGLPSDRFSAERTGGSVSTLTIQRTQQEDSAVYLCASSIRTGWDEQFFGPGTRLTVL.